The source of this T cell receptor beta chain is a study of blood T cell repertoires in COVID-19. V lost 4 bases and J 0 bases, leaving 7 bases between the germline ends. The CDR3 spans 13 residues. Original analysis: Scientists estimated how many nucleated cells there were by amplifying reference gene primers. Sequenced by immunoSEQ multiplex PCR; TCRdb stores in-frame clones only, minus some. The D gene and trimming were derived from the DNA, and the V and J assignments and clone size from that table. The repertoire holds about 150,000 clones, with more than 80% as singletons. The clonotype originates from a man in his late teens or twenties with COVID-19, enrolled during active disease. The V call is TRBV12-3 or TRBV12-4, the J call TRBJ2-7, with D possibly being TRBD1 (5 bases). The sequenced sample consisted of peripheral blood. The CDR3 loop is CASSSGLSYEQYF. The CDR3 DNA reads as TGTGCCAGCAGTTCAGGGCTCTCCTACGAGCAGTACTTC.